These T cell receptor beta chains were read from a single sample in a study of CD8 T cells in Susac syndrome. TCRdb re-called the immunoSEQ multiplex PCR reads with MiXCR, one entry per CDR3 protein. The sample lists 170,000 or so distinct CDR3 sequences; approximately 94% were seen once. The specimen was CD4+ T cells from PBMCs. Source of these receptors: a human donor with Susac syndrome. Both conserved end residues are part of each CDR3. Each record gives: clone size, V gene, J gene, D gene, CDR3 protein, CDR3 DNA. D genes are given only for firm matches. The size field is filled for only some rows; it gives once, few, many or a size class.

.,TRBV6-1,TRBJ1-6,TRBD1,CASNSRGDSPLHF,TGTGCCAGCAATTCCAGGGGGGATTCACCCCTCCACTTT
.,TRBV7-3,TRBJ1-6,.,CASSLQGSSYNSPLHF,TGTGCCAGCAGCTTACAGGGGAGCTCCTATAATTCACCCCTCCACTTT
once,TRBV7-9,TRBJ1-2,.,CASTVPLARDLYGYTF,TGTGCCAGCACCGTCCCCCTTGCACGAGATCTCTATGGCTACACCTTC
.,TRBV5-6,TRBJ2-1,TRBD1,CASSWDSTYNEQFF,TGTGCCAGCAGCTGGGACAGCACCTACAATGAGCAGTTCTTC
.,TRBV30,TRBJ1-5,.,CAWSGGVDGNQPQHF,TGTGCCTGGAGTGGGGGGGTGGACGGCAATCAGCCCCAGCATTTT
.,TRBV12-3/TRBV12-4,TRBJ2-2,TRBD1,CASRRTGTGAGELFF,TGTGCCAGCAGGCGGACCGGGACAGGGGCAGGGGAGCTGTTTTTT
.,TRBV14,TRBJ2-5,.,CASSPLFDRKETQYF,TGTGCCAGCAGCCCCTTATTTGACAGGAAAGAGACCCAGTACTTC
.,TRBV30,TRBJ1-4,.,CAWSVRVATNEKLFF,TGTGCCTGGAGTGTAAGGGTGGCAACTAATGAAAAACTGTTTTTT
.,TRBV5-1,TRBJ2-7,.,CASSLSAIPYEQYF,TGCGCCAGCAGCTTGTCGGCCATTCCCTACGAGCAGTACTTC
.,TRBV12-3/TRBV12-4,TRBJ2-3,TRBD2,CASSFRVTSSPASTDTQYF,TGTGCCAGCAGTTTCAGGGTGACTAGCAGTCCTGCTAGCACAGATACGCAGTATTTT
few,TRBV7-2,TRBJ2-5,.,CASSRDSQETQYF,TGTGCTAGCAGCCGGGACTCCCAAGAGACCCAGTACTTC
.,TRBV7-9,TRBJ2-7,.,CASSGDKPGEQYF,TGTGCCAGCAGCGGTGACAAACCGGGCGAGCAGTACTTC
.,TRBV7-2,TRBJ2-5,.,CASSWARGQETQYF,TGTGCCAGCAGCTGGGCCCGGGGTCAAGAGACCCAGTACTTC
.,TRBV12-3/TRBV12-4,TRBJ2-3,.,CASTPTDTQYF,TGTGCCAGCACCCCCACAGATACGCAGTATTTT
.,TRBV20-1,TRBJ2-3,.,CSARDRVRASSDTQYF,TGCAGTGCTAGAGATCGTGTCAGGGCGTCTTCAGATACGCAGTATTTT
.,TRBV24-1,TRBJ2-1,TRBD2,CATSDLERAGGPRSSYNEQFF,TGTGCCACCAGTGATTTGGAAAGAGCGGGGGGGCCCAGGAGCTCCTACAATGAGCAGTTCTTC
.,TRBV30,TRBJ1-2,.,CAWSREGYYGYTF,TGTGCCTGGAGTAGGGAGGGCTACTATGGCTACACCTTC
.,TRBV18,TRBJ2-1,.,CASSPGSPYNEQFF,TGTGCCAGCTCACCAGGTTCCCCCTACAATGAGCAGTTCTTC
.,TRBV6-2/TRBV6-3,TRBJ2-1,TRBD1,CASSWDRPPYNEQFF,TGTGCCAGCAGTTGGGACAGACCTCCCTACAATGAGCAGTTCTTC
.,TRBV5-6,TRBJ2-5,TRBD1,CASSFRQGAWETQYF,TGTGCCAGCAGCTTCCGACAGGGGGCTTGGGAGACCCAGTACTTC
.,TRBV29-1,TRBJ1-5,TRBD1,CSVDPGGGQPQHF,TGCAGCGTTGACCCAGGGGGCGGCCAGCCCCAGCATTTT
.,TRBV29-1,TRBJ1-1,TRBD1,CSVGQGYTEAFF,TGCAGCGTGGGACAGGGGTACACTGAAGCTTTCTTT